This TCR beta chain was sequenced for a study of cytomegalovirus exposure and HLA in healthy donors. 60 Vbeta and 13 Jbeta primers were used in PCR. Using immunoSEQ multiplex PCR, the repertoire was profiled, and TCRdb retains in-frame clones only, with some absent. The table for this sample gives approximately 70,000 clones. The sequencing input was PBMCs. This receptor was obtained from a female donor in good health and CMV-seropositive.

CDR3 nucleotide sequence: TGTGCCAGCAGCCAGTCAGGCACCGGGGAGCTGTTTTTT. Translating it yields CASSQSGTGELFF. The chain carries TRBV6-4 and TRBJ2-2; D is ambiguous. The CDR3 consists of 13 residues. V lost 6 bases to trimming and J lost 4 bases, with 9 bases between them. Germline loops: CDR1 MRHNA, CDR2 SNTAGT.